Shown below are 26 T cell receptor beta chains from a single sample sequenced in a study of shared T cell receptors in the human thymus. TCRdb keeps only in-frame clones here, not all; method: immunoSEQ multiplex PCR. The repertoire holds 600,000 or so clones, with around 87% as singletons. The same sample was also used in a study of human thymus T cells.

The sample comprised thymocytes. These receptors all stem from a boy younger than two with a congenital heart defect.

The V and J genes are TRBV28 and TRBJ2-2; D not resolved. Germline assignment: CDR1 MDHEN and CDR2 SYDVKM. The CDR3 spans 16 residues. The germline V and J ends were trimmed by 6 bases and 7 bases, with 21 bases remaining between them. The CDR3 bases are TGTGCCAGCAGCCTAACGCGAGGTCTCCTGGGCGGGGAGCTGTTTTTT. Residues: CASSLTRGLLGGELFF. Together with reference TRBV28 and TRBJ2-2, the CDR3 gives the full variable domain: DVKVTQSSRYLVKRTGEKVFLECVQDMDHENMFWYRQDPGLGLRLIYFSYDVKMKEKGDIPEGYSVSREKKERFSLILESASTNQTSMYLCASSLTRGLLGGELFFGEGSRLTVL.

V gene TRBV9 combines with J gene TRBJ2-7; 10 bases are shared with TRBD1. The CDR3 contains 16 residues. Trimming took 2 bases from V and 1 from J; bases not matched to a gene: 6. Looked up from germline, CDR1 is SGDLS and CDR2 is YYNGEE. The CDR3: CASSVGQGGPSYEQYF. The CDR3 nucleotides are TGTGCCAGCAGCGTCGGACAGGGGGGTCCTTCCTACGAGCAGTACTTC.

The CDR3 spells CASSQPAQDRGRENTIYF. The CDR3 DNA sequence: TGCGCCAGCAGCCAGCCAGCCCAAGACAGGGGGCGCGAAAACACCATATATTTT. This chain joins TRBV4-3 and TRBJ1-3; 10 nucleotides match TRBD1. CDR1 is LGHNA, CDR2 YSLEER, per germline. The CDR3 is 18 residues long. J gave up 6 bases and V 3 bases, and 14 bases lay outside the gene matches.

The chain is built from TRBV28 and TRBJ2-2; TRBD2 matches 10 bases. Per the germline V gene, CDR1 is MDHEN and CDR2 is SYDVKM. Unmatched junction bases numbered 8, after V lost 6 bases and J lost 4 bases. The CDR3 loop spans 16 amino acids. CDR3 coding DNA: TGTGCCAGCAGATCATCGGGACTAGCGAGCACCGGGGAGCTGTTTTTT. It encodes CASRSSGLASTGELFF. Full variable domain (rest looked up from reference TRBV28 and TRBJ2-2): DVKVTQSSRYLVKRTGEKVFLECVQDMDHENMFWYRQDPGLGLRLIYFSYDVKMKEKGDIPEGYSVSREKKERFSLILESASTNQTSMYLCASRSSGLASTGELFFGEGSRLTVL.

The J gene is TRBJ1-4, the V gene TRBV10-3, with D maybe TRBD1 (5 bases). The V end lost 7 bases, the J end lost 5 bases, and 11 bases lay between the germline ends. CDR3 size: 13 residues. Germline V gene sequence: CDR1 ENHRY, CDR2 SYGVKD. Written as DNA, the CDR3 is TGTGCCATCAAGTCCAGGGAAAATGAAAAACTGTTTTTT. It is translated as CAIKSRENEKLFF.

This sequence joins TRBV10-3 and TRBJ1-2; no clear D. CDR3 length equals 13 residues. Germline CDR1 ENHRY, CDR2 SYGVKD. V was cut by 4 bases and J by 2 bases, with 8 bases left in between. CDR3 residues: CAISVWRNYGYTF. CDR3 DNA sequence: TGTGCCATCAGTGTCTGGAGAAACTATGGCTACACCTTC.

Only a few counts were recorded for this clone. The chain carries TRBV19 and TRBJ1-5, with D perhaps TRBD1 (5 bases). Trimming pared 6 bases from V and 5 bases from J, leaving 17 bases between. The CDR3 is 15 residues long. Germline CDR1 reads LNHDA; CDR2 reads SQIVND (reference sequence). In nucleotides, the CDR3 is TGTGCCAGTAGAAGAAGCGACAGCTACTATCAGCCCCAGCATTTT. Translation gives CASRRSDSYYQPQHF.

The chain combines TRBV4-3 with TRBJ1-3; the D gene is possibly TRBD1 (6 bases). The V gene's germline CDR1 is LGHNA and CDR2 YSLEER. The V end lost 4 bases, the J end lost 0 bases, and 13 bases lay between the germline ends. The CDR3 length is 16 residues. Here the CDR3 DNA reads TGCGCCAGCAGCCCAAGGGGGACCAGCTCTGGAAACACCATATATTTT. This codes for CASSPRGTSSGNTIYF.

This clone was counted between two and nine times. This chain joins TRBV5-6 and TRBJ2-2, with 9 nucleotides matching TRBD2. The V gene end was trimmed by 4 bases and the J gene end by 2 bases; junction bases not matched to a gene: 9. CDR1 SGHDT and CDR2 YYEEEE come from the germline V gene. The CDR3 is made up of 17 amino acids. CDR3 sequence: CASSRRVAGDNTGELFF. The CDR3 DNA sequence: TGTGCCAGCAGCCGCCGAGTAGCGGGGGACAACACCGGGGAGCTGTTTTTT.

This rearrangement joins TRBV7-6 to TRBJ2-1, with D possibly matching TRBD1 (5 bases). CDR1 and CDR2 from the germline V gene are SGHVS and FNYEAQ. V gave up 5 bases and J gave up 5 bases, with 10 bases separating them. This CDR3 is 13 amino acids long. The CDR3 nucleotides read TGTGCCAGCAGCGACAGCTTAAACAATGAGCAGTTCTTC. The encoded protein is CASSDSLNNEQFF.

The chain recombines TRBV27 with TRBJ1-1; 8 nucleotides line up with TRBD1. The germline CDR1 and CDR2 sequences are MNHEY and SMNVEV (reference sequence). There are 16 residues in the CDR3. Trimming removed 1 base from V and 5 bases from J; junction bases left unmatched: 9. The CDR3 is CASSLWGRGPQTEAFF. Here the CDR3 DNA reads TGTGCCAGCAGTTTATGGGGCAGGGGGCCTCAGACTGAAGCTTTCTTT.

The CDR3 loop reads CASSNGEKLFF. The CDR3 coding sequence is TGTGCCAGCAGCAACGGTGAAAAACTGTTTTTT. The rearrangement links TRBV5-8 to TRBJ1-4; D uncertain. Deletions cut 4 bases from V and 7 bases from J, with 5 bases between. Looked up from germline, CDR1 is SGHTS and CDR2 is YDEGEE. The CDR3 is made up of 11 amino acids. The full variable domain, with the rest looked up from reference TRBV5-8 and TRBJ1-4, is EAGVTQSPTHLIKTRGQQATLRCSPISGHTSVYWYQQALGLGLQFLLWYDEGEERNRGNFPPRFSGRQFPNYSSELNVNALELEDSALYLCASSNGEKLFFGSGTQLSVL.

The chain couples TRBV7-6 to TRBJ2-2; D may be TRBD2 (6 bases). V was cut by 5 bases and J by 0 bases, with 13 bases left in between. This CDR3 is 16 amino acids long. Germline V gives CDR1 SGHVS, CDR2 FNYEAQ. The CDR3 spells CASSGMEGANTGELFF. CDR3 nucleotide sequence: TGTGCCAGCAGCGGAATGGAGGGCGCGAACACCGGGGAGCTGTTTTTT.

The chain employs TRBV6-1 and TRBJ2-1, with TRBD1 identical over 9 bases. Trimming cost V 6 bases and J 7 bases; bases outside gene matches: 4. Germline CDR1 reads MNHNS; CDR2 reads SASEGT. The CDR3 runs to 13 residues. DNA of the CDR3: TGTGCCAGCAGGGACAGGGGCGTGAATGAGCAGTTCTTC. This gives the protein CASRDRGVNEQFF.

This clone was counted a few times. This chain uses TRBV15 with TRBJ2-7, with D perhaps matching TRBD1 (6 bases). CDR3 length: 16 amino acids. With 0 bases removed from V and 4 bases from J, the gap between germline ends came to 16 bases. CDR1 and CDR2 (germline): LNHNV, YYDKDF (reference sequence). CDR3 protein: CATSRDQGLKGYEQYF. DNA for the CDR3: TGTGCCACCAGCAGAGACCAGGGGTTGAAAGGTTACGAGCAGTACTTC.

V is TRBV29-1 and J is TRBJ2-2; 8 nucleotides agree with TRBD1. CDR3 length: 13 residues. Germline lookup yields CDR1 SQVTM and CDR2 ANQGSEA. V was clipped by 7 bases and J by 4 bases; unmatched bases: 5. CDR3 sequence reads: CSGQGARTGELFF. DNA for the CDR3: TGCAGCGGCCAGGGGGCGCGCACCGGGGAGCTGTTTTTT.

The gene calls are TRBV9 and TRBJ2-7; 10 bases fit TRBD1. V was clipped by 3 bases and J by 2 bases; unmatched bases: 5. The CDR3 has 15 residues. Per the germline V gene, CDR1 is SGDLS and CDR2 is YYNGEE. CDR3 nucleotide sequence: TGTGCCAGCAGCGCCCGGGACAGGGGCACCTACGAGCAGTACTTC. Translated, it gives CASSARDRGTYEQYF. Together with reference TRBV9 and TRBJ2-7, the CDR3 gives the full variable domain: DSGVTQTPKHLITATGQRVTLRCSPRSGDLSVYWYQQSLDQGLQFLIQYYNGEERAKGNILERFSAQQFPDLHSELNLSSLELGDSALYFCASSARDRGTYEQYFGPGTRLTVT.

The V call is TRBV7-9, the J call TRBJ1-2; 8 bases fit TRBD1. There are 14 residues in the CDR3. V gave up 3 bases and J gave up 3 bases; unmatched junction bases: 3. Germline V gives CDR1 SEHNR, CDR2 FQNEAQ (reference sequence). CDR3 bases: TGTGCCAGCAGCTTCGGACAGGGCGACTATGGCTACACCTTC. This gives the protein CASSFGQGDYGYTF.

This clone was seen more than once but under ten times. This chain connects TRBV7-6 to TRBJ1-2; 7 bases align to TRBD1. Trimming at V came to 1 base and at J to 4 bases, leaving 12 bases not matched to a gene. Germline values: CDR1 SGHVS, CDR2 FNYEAQ. The CDR3 spans 17 residues. CDR3 in DNA: TGTGCCAGCAGCTTAGATCGTGATAGGGGGCTTGGCTATGGCTACACCTTC. Translated, it gives CASSLDRDRGLGYGYTF.

This chain joins TRBV28 and TRBJ2-7; tentative D call: TRBD2 (5 bases). This CDR3 is built from 13 residues. Per germline, CDR1 MDHEN and CDR2 SYDVKM. Trimming pared 2 bases from V and 4 bases from J, leaving 9 bases between. CDR3 in amino acids: CASSLVGIYEQYF. In nucleotides, the CDR3 is TGTGCCAGCAGTTTAGTCGGGATTTACGAGCAGTACTTC.

The rearrangement joins TRBV5-6 to TRBJ1-1; a possible D gene is TRBD1 (5 bases). Germline lookup yields CDR1 SGHDT and CDR2 YYEEEE. The CDR3 totals 16 residues. V was cut by 0 bases and J by 1 base, with 13 bases left in between. CDR3: CASSLAGPGKNTEAFF. The CDR3 DNA reads TGTGCCAGCAGCTTGGCAGGTCCAGGGAAGAACACTGAAGCTTTCTTT.

The chain combines TRBV11-2 with TRBJ1-4, with a tentative D call TRBD1 (5 bases). Germline CDR1 reads SGHAT; CDR2 reads FQNNGV. Trimming took 0 bases from V and 0 from J, leaving 8 bases between them. The CDR3 is made up of 16 amino acids. In nucleotides, the CDR3 is TGTGCCAGCAGCTTAGATGACAGTACAACTAATGAAAAACTGTTTTTT. This encodes CASSLDDSTTNEKLFF.

V gene TRBV18 combines with J gene TRBJ1-5, with D perhaps matching TRBD1 (6 bases). The CDR3 is 15 residues long. The V gene lost 6 bases and the J gene lost 4 bases, with 16 bases spanning the gap. Germline CDR1 KGHSH, CDR2 LQKENI. This chain's CDR3 is CASSPGTLPNQPQHF. The CDR3 nucleotides read TGTGCCAGCTCCCCCGGGACACTTCCTAATCAGCCCCAGCATTTT. The complete variable domain, with remaining parts taken from reference TRBV18 and TRBJ1-5, reads NAGVMQNPRHLVRRRGQEARLRCSPMKGHSHVYWYRQLPEEGLKFMVYLQKENIIDESGMPKERFSAEFPKEGPSILRIQQVVRGDSAAYFCASSPGTLPNQPQHFGDGTRLSIL.

This chain uses TRBV19 with TRBJ1-3; perhaps TRBD1 as D (6 bases). The CDR3 length is 17 residues. CDR1 and CDR2 (germline): LNHDA, SQIVND (reference sequence). V shed 5 bases and J shed 0 bases, with 17 bases lying between them. The CDR3 loop reads CASSVAGQPLSGNTIYF. The CDR3, as DNA: TGTGCCAGTAGTGTCGCTGGACAGCCACTCTCTGGAAACACCATATATTTT.

J is TRBJ2-7 and V is TRBV6-5; TRBD1 matches at 12 bases. With 1 base clipped from V and 6 bases from J, the junction kept 4 bases outside the gene matches. The CDR3 has 15 amino acids. The germline CDR1 and CDR2 sequences are MNHEY and SVGAGI. CDR3 sequence reads: CASSYYRDRGLEQYF. The CDR3, as DNA: TGTGCCAGCAGTTACTACCGGGACAGGGGGCTCGAGCAGTACTTC.

V and J are TRBV5-6 and TRBJ1-5; 9 bases match TRBD1. After removal of 4 bases from V and 7 bases from J, the junction contained 12 bases not matched to a gene. There are 16 residues in the CDR3. Germline V CDR1 and CDR2: SGHDT, YYEEEE. The CDR3 loop reads CASSITRDRAPQPQHF. CDR3 coding DNA: TGTGCCAGCAGCATCACCCGGGACAGGGCTCCGCAGCCCCAGCATTTT.